This T cell receptor (beta chain) derives from a study of blood T cell repertoires in COVID-19. Study at large: The United States, Italy and Spain were the sources of the acute and convalescent COVID-19 samples. Sample material is recorded as cDNA or gDNA derived from T cells, B-cell-depleted T cells, or PBMCs.

Original handling: Reference gene primers were amplified, and this amplification served to estimate nucleated cell counts. This table comes from immunoSEQ multiplex PCR, and its TCRdb copy is limited to in-frame clones, with some not included. That table supplies the V and J calls and clone size; D and trimming were determined from the DNA. This sample has 240,000 or so clones, with approximately 87% found just once. V was pared by 5 bases and J by 6 bases, with 16 bases of the junction left unmatched. CDR1 and CDR2 from the germline V gene are MNHEY and SMNVEV (reference sequence). The CDR3 extends over 17 amino acids.

The chain is built from TRBV27 and TRBJ2-1, with 7 bases lining up with TRBD2. This TCR was sampled from a man in his 60s with acute or convalescent COVID-19. Material: peripheral blood. This chain's CDR3 is CASSTRTRGVISNEQFF. The CDR3 coding sequence is TGTGCCAGCAGTACACGGACTAGAGGGGTTATTTCCAATGAGCAGTTCTTC.